Given below is one TCR beta chain in context. The CDR3 length is 13 residues. The ends were cut back, 5 bases at V and 7 bases at J, with 11 bases in the middle. The germline V gene encodes CDR1 SGHVS and CDR2 FQNEAQ. The data belong to a study of technical replicates of blood from a handful of donors. Assay: immunoSEQ multiplex PCR; the TCRdb copy retains only in-frame clones and omits some. The sample yields approximately 49,000 clones, about 93% seen once. The J gene is TRBJ1-4, the V gene TRBV7-8; no firm D call. Sequences were obtained from PBMCs. This TCR was sampled from a human donor in good health. Some clones in this sample may be carry-over from other donors' samples. The CDR3 DNA reads as TGTGCCAGCAGCCTCAGTCGTCGTGAAAAACTGTTTTTT. Its translation is CASSLSRREKLFF.